The clone carrying this T cell receptor (beta chain) was seen a single time. No antigen is known for it. Germline CDR1 and CDR2: MDHEN and SYDVKM. The CDR3 consists of 16 residues. V was pared by 6 bases and J by 5 bases, with 12 bases of the junction left unmatched. This sample was included in a study of cytomegalovirus exposure and HLA in healthy donors. Regarding the study as a whole: Both high specificity and high sensitivity reportedly marked the classifier's diagnosis of cytomegalovirus status. According to the study, around 150 TCR beta chains were cytomegalovirus-associated.

This table comes from immunoSEQ multiplex PCR, and its TCRdb copy is limited to in-frame clones, with some not included. The table has under 350,000 clones, 86% seen once. Source material: PBMCs. This receptor was taken from a woman aged 18 to 35 in good health and CMV-seronegative. V gene TRBV28 combines with J gene TRBJ2-1, with TRBD2 identical over 8 bases. In DNA form, the CDR3 reads TGTGCCAGCAGCACACTTCCGGGACTAGGCAACAATGAGCAGTTCTTC. It is translated as CASSTLPGLGNNEQFF.